The next 9 T cell receptor beta chains were all read from a single sample in a study of blood T cells in healthy people across ages. Using a J-beta primer mix together with a sample-barcoded 5' primer, a second PCR was run for about 6 to 11 cycles. TCRdb ran MiXCR on the 5' RACE reads and lists one entry per CDR3 protein. The profile covers 550,000 to 700,000 distinct CDR3 sequences, with 27% appearing a single time and under 20% taken by the ten largest. The sample comprised blood. All receptors derive from a woman in her sixties or seventies in good health.

Worth noting for this clonotype: An end of the junction differs from the germline gene, which may be a read error. The chain employs TRBV6-6 and TRBJ1-2; 7 bases match TRBD1. The CDR3 is made up of 14 amino acids. Germline CDR1 and CDR2: MNHNY and SVGAGI (reference sequence). CDR3 DNA sequence: TGTGCCAGCAGTCTGACCAGGGGGAACTATAGCTACACCTTC. Protein product: CASSLTRGNYSYTF.

This clonotype showed up just a few times. The J gene is TRBJ2-7, the V gene TRBV10-3; 11 bases match TRBD2. The CDR3 length is 15 residues. V was clipped by 4 bases and J by 3 bases; unmatched bases: 5. CDR1 is ENHRY, CDR2 SYGVKD, per germline. The CDR3 DNA follows: TGTGCCATCAGTGGGCCGGGACTAGCGGTCTACGAGCAGTACTTC. Translated: CAISGPGLAVYEQYF.

This clonotype was counted a few times. The rearrangement uses TRBV5-1 and TRBJ2-5; TRBD1 aligns across 7 bases. The germline V gene encodes CDR1 SGHRS and CDR2 YFSETQ. Trimming cost V 4 bases and J 10 bases; bases outside gene matches: 10. This CDR3 comprises 13 residues. DNA of the CDR3: TGCGCCAGCAGCGGGACCCAGGGGGTGGTCCAGTACTTC. The encoded protein is CASSGTQGVVQYF.

This rearrangement joins TRBV20-1 to TRBJ2-5; D is undetermined. Germline V lookup: CDR1 DFQATT, CDR2 SNEGSKA (reference sequence). This CDR3 region has 12 residues. V lost 6 bases and J 1 base, leaving 9 bases between the germline ends. CDR3 DNA sequence: TGCAGTGCCCCTGAGCTCCAAGAGACCCAGTACTTC. Amino acid sequence: CSAPELQETQYF.

This chain uses TRBV5-1 with TRBJ1-6; no clear D. Trimming took off 1 base at V and 7 bases at J, with 24 bases between the two ends. Per the germline V gene, CDR1 is SGHRS and CDR2 is YFSETQ. The CDR3 has 19 residues. The chain's CDR3 is CASSLTWQRPTLQNSPLHF. As DNA, the CDR3 is TGCGCCAGCAGCTTGACATGGCAGCGTCCGACGTTACAAAATTCACCCCTCCACTTT.

This clonotype was detected only a few times. Compared with germline, one end of the junction differs, possibly owing to a read error. J is TRBJ2-7 and V is TRBV18, with D uncertain. In germline, CDR1 is KGHSH, CDR2 LQKENI. CDR3 size: 12 residues. This CDR3 reads CASSPVTNEQHF. In nucleotides, the CDR3 is TGTGCCAGCTCACCGGTGACGAACGAGCAGCACTTC.

The chain has TRBV4-1 and TRBJ2-5, with D possibly being TRBD1 or TRBD2 (5 bases each). V gave up 2 bases and J gave up 1 base, with 14 bases separating them. Germline V gene data show CDR1 as MGHRA and CDR2 as YSYEKL. The CDR3 loop spans 16 amino acids. DNA of the CDR3: TGCGCCAGCAGCCAACCCTTAAGGGGAGCCCAAGAGACCCAGTACTTC. Translation: CASSQPLRGAQETQYF.

In this sample, this clonotype turned up a few times. V and J are TRBV11-2 and TRBJ2-5; D unresolved. The J call is in doubt because the DNA end fits TRBJ2-1 better. This CDR3 spans 13 amino acids. The germline V gene has CDR1 SGHAT and CDR2 FQNNGV. The CDR3 DNA follows: TGTGCCAGCAGCTTATATGGCAGCAATGAGCAGTTCTTC. This codes for CASSLYGSNEQFF.

The chain carries TRBV5-1 and TRBJ2-2, with 7 bases identical to TRBD1. The CDR3 consists of 14 residues. V was clipped by 4 bases and J by 4 bases; unmatched bases: 4. The germline gives CDR1 SGHRS, CDR2 YFSETQ. CDR3: CASSTGQSTGELFF. In DNA, the CDR3 is TGCGCCAGCAGCACGGGACAGAGCACCGGGGAGCTGTTTTTT.